The 31 T cell receptor beta chains given below trace back to one sample, sequenced in a study of tumor-infiltrating lymphocytes in primary liver carcinoma (dated by TCRdb to about 2017). Without any cell sorting, total RNA and DNA were extracted together from approximately 22-30 mg of bulk tissue using the AllPrep DNA/RNA mini kit. Sequencing was performed on an Illumina HiSeq 2500. A constant-region primer and ProtoScript II reverse transcriptase were used to reverse-transcribe TCRbeta-specific cDNA from around 480 ng total RNA. Construction of the TCRbeta libraries relied on three nested rounds of multiplex PCR, following a slightly modified ARM-PCR procedure. The first two PCR rounds used multiplex TRBV1-TRBV30 forward primers with a Cbeta reverse primer, each for around 10 cycles. TCRdb redid the processing of the public reads, applying fastp at Q25 and MiXCR, and retained in-frame beta chains. Here each entry gathers all rows of one CDR3 protein and keeps the most common genes and DNA. The sample includes 85,000 to 100,000 distinct CDR3 sequences, with around 68% observed a single time. The ten largest clones capture 27% of the sample.

The material sequenced was tumor-adjacent normal liver tissue. The receptors shown here come from a man in his forties with primary liver carcinoma and hepatitis B virus infection.

This clonotype appeared once. The chain has TRBV29-1 and TRBJ2-3; 9 bases agree with TRBD1. The germline CDR1 and CDR2 sequences are SQVTM and ANQGSEA. The CDR3 runs to 14 residues. After removal of 7 bases from V and 4 bases from J, the junction contained 9 bases not matched to a gene. The CDR3 here is CSAVGTGRADTQYF. In DNA form, the CDR3 reads TGCAGCGCTGTCGGGACAGGGCGAGCAGATACGCAGTATTTT.

As concerns this clonotype: A much larger clone differs by one base, so this may be a read error. This chain links TRBV6-1 with TRBJ1-1, with 7 bases matching TRBD1. Germline CDR1 and CDR2: MNHNS and SASEGT. The length of the CDR3 is 13 residues. The V and J ends lost 3 bases and 4 bases, in that order; junction bases with no gene match: 2. The CDR3 loop reads CASSDRDSTEAFF. As DNA, the CDR3 is TGTGCCAGCAGTGACCGGGACAGCACTGAAGCTTTCTTT.

Details on this clonotype: A clone one base away is much larger, so this may be a read error. The rearrangement joins TRBV10-3 to TRBJ2-3, with D hard to call. Germline loops: CDR1 ENHRY, CDR2 SYGVKD. The CDR3 sequence is 14 residues long. Trimming shortened V by 7 bases and J by 0 bases, and 11 bases separated the two germline ends. CDR3 sequence (DNA): TGTGCCATCAATAGGGATTCTAGCACAGATACGCAGTATTTT. This translates into CAINRDSSTDTQYF.

This clonotype was picked up a small number of times. The rearrangement links TRBV28 to TRBJ1-3, with D possibly being TRBD1 (6 bases). Germline CDR1 is MDHEN and CDR2 is SYDVKM. The CDR3 is 13 residues long. V dropped 8 bases and J dropped 4 bases, with 12 bases sitting between them. In nucleotides, the CDR3 is TGTGCCAGCGCGGACAGCCGCGGAAACACCATATATTTT. Amino acids: CASADSRGNTIYF.

This clonotype was recorded at least ten times. The rearrangement uses TRBV29-1 and TRBJ2-7; TRBD1 matches 11 bases. Per germline, CDR1 SQVTM and CDR2 ANQGSEA. The CDR3 runs 14 residues. V shed 7 bases and J 2 bases; nucleotides not matched to a gene: 7. This CDR3 reads CSAQPGQGAYEQYF. As DNA, the CDR3 is TGCAGCGCCCAACCGGGACAGGGGGCCTACGAGCAGTACTTC.

Comment on this clonotype: This may come from a read error, since a much larger clone is one base off. This chain uses TRBV10-2 with TRBJ2-7; 10 bases fit TRBD2. The trim removed 2 bases at V and 7 bases at J, leaving 11 bases unmatched. Per germline, CDR1 WSHSY and CDR2 SAAADI. This CDR3 is 16 amino acids long. In DNA form, the CDR3 reads TGCGCCAGCAGTGAGAGAGCAGCGGGAGGGCACGGGGAGCAGTACTTC. It is translated as CASSERAAGGHGEQYF.

Details on this clonotype: Compared with germline, one end of the junction differs, possibly owing to a read error. This chain links TRBV12-3 or TRBV12-4 with TRBJ2-1; unclear D gene. The CDR3 spans 13 residues. The CDR3 sequence: CASKGNPYNEQFF. As DNA, the CDR3 is TGTGCCAGCAAGGGAAACCCCTATAATGAGCAGTTCTTC.

The chain couples TRBV11-2 to TRBJ2-7, with D hard to call. The CDR3 contains 14 residues. Germline CDR1 is SGHAT and CDR2 is FQNNGV. Trimming shortened V by 1 base and J by 8 bases, and 15 bases separated the two germline ends. The CDR3 loop is CASSLGRWFDKQYF. The DNA of the CDR3 is TGTGCCAGCAGCTTAGGTCGCTGGTTCGACAAGCAGTACTTC.

This clonotype has a single count. At one end the junction does not follow the germline gene, possibly because of a read error. V gene TRBV10-3 combines with J gene TRBJ2-1; D is possibly TRBD2 (5 bases). Germline-derived CDR1 and CDR2 are ENHRY and SYGVKD. The CDR3 covers 16 residues. The DNA for the CDR3 is TGTGCAATCAGTGTATTTAGCGCATATTCCTACAATGGGCAGTTCTTC. Translating it yields CAISVFSAYSYNGQFF.

This chain uses TRBV4-1 with TRBJ2-7; tentatively, D is TRBD1 (6 bases). The germline gives CDR1 MGHRA, CDR2 YSYEKL. This CDR3 contains 12 residues. V was trimmed by 9 bases and J by 2 bases, leaving 11 bases between them. DNA of the CDR3: TGCGCCAGTAGAGGGACACCCTACGAGCAGTACTTC. Its translation is CASRGTPYEQYF.

There are many counts of this clonotype. The chain uses TRBV29-1 and TRBJ2-7, with TRBD1 as a possible D gene (6 bases). V shed 3 bases and J shed 6 bases, with 12 bases lying between them. Germline V CDR1 and CDR2: SQVTM, ANQGSEA. This CDR3 comprises 12 residues. The CDR3 loop is CSVERGFGEQYF. The DNA of the CDR3 is TGCAGCGTTGAGAGGGGGTTCGGCGAGCAGTACTTC.

Ten or more counts support this clonotype. The chain combines TRBV7-9 with TRBJ2-3; 9 nucleotides line up with TRBD1. V gave up 5 bases and J gave up 7 bases; unmatched junction bases: 16. The CDR3 extends over 17 amino acids. Germline V gives CDR1 SEHNR, CDR2 FQNEAQ (reference sequence). The CDR3 DNA is TGTGCCAGCAGCCGAGCGTCAGGGACAGGGAATTCTTATACGCAGTATTTT. Translating it yields CASSRASGTGNSYTQYF.

The sample holds many counts of this clonotype. The chain uses TRBV29-1 and TRBJ2-7; 7 bases fit TRBD2. The CDR3 totals 14 residues. The V gene end was trimmed by 5 bases and the J gene end by 2 bases; junction bases not matched to a gene: 9. Looked up from germline, CDR1 is SQVTM and CDR2 is ANQGSEA. CDR3 loop: CSVRLASPPYEQYF. As DNA, the CDR3 is TGCAGCGTTCGACTAGCTTCTCCGCCCTACGAGCAGTACTTC.

V and J are TRBV5-1 and TRBJ2-7; D unresolved. The CDR3 totals 14 residues. V gave up 0 bases and J gave up 6 bases, with 13 bases separating them. Germline V lookup: CDR1 SGHRS, CDR2 YFSETQ. DNA of the CDR3: TGCGCCAGCAGCTTGGTTCTGGGTGGCGGCGAGCAGTACTTC. The encoded protein is CASSLVLGGGEQYF. The full variable domain, completed using reference TRBV5-1 and TRBJ2-7, is KAGVTQTPRYLIKTRGQQVTLSCSPISGHRSVSWYQQTPGQGLQFLFEYFSETQRNKGNFPGRFSGRQFSNSRSEMNVSTLELGDSALYLCASSLVLGGGEQYFGPGTRLTVT.

This clonotype was seen a single time. CDR3 sequence: CSVEGPLSEQYF. CDR3 in DNA: TGCAGCGTGGAGGGGCCTCTGTCCGAGCAGTACTTC. J is TRBJ2-7 and V is TRBV29-1; TRBD2 might be the D (6 bases). The CDR3 is 12 amino acids. Germline lookup yields CDR1 SQVTM and CDR2 ANQGSEA. V dropped 6 bases and J dropped 6 bases, with 15 bases sitting between them.

For this clonotype: Possible read error: a much larger clone is one base away. V usage is TRBV14 and J usage is TRBJ2-1; 9 bases fit TRBD2. The germline V gene has CDR1 SGHDN and CDR2 FVKESK. CDR3 length equals 15 residues. This CDR3 reads CARSPLAGLYNEQFF. The CDR3 coding sequence is TGTGCCAGGAGCCCGCTAGCGGGGCTTTACAATGAGCAGTTCTTC.

This clonotype was detected ten times or more. V and J are TRBV30 and TRBJ2-7; D is undetermined. Germline CDR1 reads GTSNPN; CDR2 reads SVGIG (reference sequence). The CDR3 sequence is 12 residues long. Trimming took 2 bases from V and 7 from J, leaving 12 bases between them. The CDR3 DNA follows: TGTGCCTGGAGTTCCGGACCCTTGGAGCAGTACTTC. Its protein is CAWSSGPLEQYF.

Here the CDR3 reads CASSLRTGGDSGELFF. CDR3 DNA: TGCGCCAGCAGCCTCAGGACAGGGGGCGACTCCGGGGAGCTGTTTTTT. The gene calls are TRBV5-1 and TRBJ2-2; 11 bases are a match to TRBD1. This CDR3 comprises 16 residues. The V and J ends lost 4 bases and 6 bases, in that order; junction bases with no gene match: 8. Germline loops: CDR1 SGHRS, CDR2 YFSETQ. Together with reference TRBV5-1 and TRBJ2-2, the CDR3 gives the full variable domain: KAGVTQTPRYLIKTRGQQVTLSCSPISGHRSVSWYQQTPGQGLQFLFEYFSETQRNKGNFPGRFSGRQFSNSRSEMNVSTLELGDSALYLCASSLRTGGDSGELFFGEGSRLTVL.

The chain uses TRBV12-3 or TRBV12-4 and TRBJ1-2, with a weak D call TRBD1 (6 bases). V was shortened by 6 bases and J by 6 bases, with 17 bases between the two germline ends. This CDR3 spans 14 amino acids. The CDR3 nucleotides are TGTGCCAGCAGCAGCGGGACATCGCAGGATGGCTACACCTTC. It yields the protein CASSSGTSQDGYTF.

About this clonotype itself: This sequence may be a read error, since a much larger clone differs from it by one base. This rearrangement joins TRBV24-1 to TRBJ1-2, with a tentative D call TRBD1 (5 bases). The CDR3 extends over 14 amino acids. Per germline, CDR1 KGHDR and CDR2 SFDVKD. The CDR3 coding sequence is TGTGTCACCAGTGATTCTTCGGAAGGGACCGGCTACACCTTC. This gives the protein CVTSDSSEGTGYTF.

This chain uses TRBV5-1 with TRBJ2-7, with a weak D call TRBD2 (5 bases). V was pared by 7 bases and J by 3 bases, with 14 bases between. The CDR3 has 13 residues. Per germline, CDR1 SGHRS and CDR2 YFSETQ. CDR3: CASGIGSGYEQYF. DNA for the CDR3: TGCGCCAGCGGGATAGGGAGCGGCTACGAGCAGTACTTC.

The V call is TRBV6-2 or TRBV6-3, the J call TRBJ2-7; 7 bases line up with TRBD2. The germline CDR1 and CDR2 sequences are MNHEY and SVGEGT. V shed 8 bases and J 3 bases; nucleotides not matched to a gene: 7. This CDR3 is built from 13 residues. CDR3 DNA sequence: TGTGCCAGCTCGTGGCGGGAGCACTACGAGCAGTACTTC. Its translation: CASSWREHYEQYF.

V and J are TRBV30 and TRBJ2-7; TRBD2 matches 12 bases. The CDR3 totals 12 residues. From germline, CDR1 is GTSNPN and CDR2 SVGIG (reference sequence). Losses at the gene ends were 5 bases for V and 5 bases for J; bases not matched to a gene: 1. The chain's CDR3 is CAWGLAGHEQYF. The CDR3 DNA reads as TGTGCCTGGGGACTAGCGGGACACGAGCAGTACTTC. The whole variable domain, remainder taken from reference TRBV30 and TRBJ2-7, is SQTIHQWPATLVQPVGSPLSLECTVEGTSNPNLYWYRQAAGRGLQLLFYSVGIGQISSEVPQNLSASRPQDRQFILSSKKLLLSDSGFYLCAWGLAGHEQYFGPGTRLTVT.

Notes on this clonotype: Compared with germline, one end of the junction differs, possibly owing to a read error. The chain couples TRBV4-1 to TRBJ2-7; 9 bases line up with TRBD1. The CDR3 spans 13 residues. Germline V gives CDR1 MGHRA, CDR2 YSYEKL. CDR3 nucleotides: TGCGCCGGCAGCCCCACAGGGGGCAACGAGCAGTACTTC. This gives the protein CAGSPTGGNEQYF.

On this clonotype: The final CDR3 position lacks the conserved phenylalanine or tryptophan, pointing to a likely read error. The genes are TRBV10-3 and TRBJ2-1; 9 bases align to TRBD2. This CDR3 region has 14 residues. V lost 7 bases to trimming and J lost 12 bases; unmatched junction nucleotides: 13. Looked up from germline, CDR1 is ENHRY and CDR2 is SYGVKD. In DNA, the CDR3 is TGTGCCATCAATGATAGAGGCGGGGGGGATGCGCAGTTCCTC. It yields the protein CAINDRGGGDAQFL.

Concerning this clonotype: Because it lacks the conserved phenylalanine or tryptophan at the end, this CDR3 is likely a read error. J is TRBJ1-4 and V is TRBV6-5; 8 bases are a match to TRBD1. The CDR3 totals 14 residues. Looked up from germline, CDR1 is MNHEY and CDR2 is SVGAGI. The CDR3, as DNA: TGTGCCGGCAGTAACACAGGGGGTGGTGAAAAACTGTTTTTG. It translates to CAGSNTGGGEKLFL.

For this clonotype: Without the conserved terminal phenylalanine or tryptophan, this CDR3 likely stems from a read error. The V and J genes are TRBV7-9 and TRBJ1-3, with D maybe TRBD1 (5 bases). Germline V gene sequence: CDR1 SEHNR, CDR2 FQNEAQ (reference sequence). The CDR3 runs to 15 residues. V gave up 6 bases and J gave up 2 bases, with 14 bases separating them. The CDR3 protein is CASSPQGGTGNTIYS. CDR3 nucleotides: TGTGCCAGCAGTCCGCAGGGTGGAACTGGAAACACCATATATTCT.

The J gene is TRBJ2-1, the V gene TRBV27; 8 bases are shared with TRBD1. Germline loops: CDR1 MNHEY, CDR2 SMNVEV (reference sequence). V trimming: 6 bases; J trimming: 6 bases; junction bases outside the gene matches: 10. The CDR3 loop spans 15 amino acids. CDR3 amino acids: CASSEVGQGGNEQFF. CDR3 in DNA: TGTGCCAGCAGCGAAGTTGGACAGGGAGGCAATGAGCAGTTCTTC.

J is TRBJ1-2 and V is TRBV28; D gene uncertain. There are 12 residues in the CDR3. Germline CDR1 is MDHEN and CDR2 is SYDVKM. In DNA, the CDR3 is TGTGTCATCCCCCTAGAATCAGGTGGCTACACCTTC. This gives the protein CVIPLESGGYTF.

This clonotype has more than one count but fewer than ten. This may be a read error, as it is one base from a much larger clone. The chain couples TRBV6-5 to TRBJ1-1, with 7 positions matching TRBD1. This CDR3 has 15 amino acids. Germline V gives CDR1 MNHEY, CDR2 SVGAGI. The V gene end was trimmed by 8 bases and the J gene end by 0 bases; junction bases not matched to a gene: 9. The CDR3 loop reads CASGLTGTMNTEAFF. CDR3 bases: TGTGCCAGCGGCCTGACAGGGACTATGAACACTGAAGCTTTCTTT.

Remarks on this clonotype: Possible read error: a much larger clone is one base away. The chain links TRBV28 to TRBJ2-3, with D uncertain. V lost 2 bases to trimming and J lost 3 bases, with 0 bases between them. There are 11 residues in the CDR3. Germline V lookup: CDR1 MDHEN, CDR2 SYDVKM. CDR3 nucleotide sequence: TGTGCCAGCAGTTTAACAGATACGCAGTATTTT. Translating it yields CASSLTDTQYF.